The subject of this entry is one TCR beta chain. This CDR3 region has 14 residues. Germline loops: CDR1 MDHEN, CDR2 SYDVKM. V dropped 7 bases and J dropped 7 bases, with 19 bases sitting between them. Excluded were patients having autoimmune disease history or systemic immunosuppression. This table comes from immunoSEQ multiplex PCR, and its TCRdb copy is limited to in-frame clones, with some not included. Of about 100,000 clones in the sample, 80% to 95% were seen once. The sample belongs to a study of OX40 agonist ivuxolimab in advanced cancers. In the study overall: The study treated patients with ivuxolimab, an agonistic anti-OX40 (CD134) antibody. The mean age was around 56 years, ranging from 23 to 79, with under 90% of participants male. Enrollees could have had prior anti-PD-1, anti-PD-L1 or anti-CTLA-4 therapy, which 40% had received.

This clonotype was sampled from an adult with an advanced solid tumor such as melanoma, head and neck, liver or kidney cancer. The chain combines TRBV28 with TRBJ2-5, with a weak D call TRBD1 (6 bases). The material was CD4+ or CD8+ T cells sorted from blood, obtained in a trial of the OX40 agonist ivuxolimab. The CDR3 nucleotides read TGTGCCAGCATCACTCAAGGGGGTGGCGCGACCCAGTACTTC. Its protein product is CASITQGGGATQYF.